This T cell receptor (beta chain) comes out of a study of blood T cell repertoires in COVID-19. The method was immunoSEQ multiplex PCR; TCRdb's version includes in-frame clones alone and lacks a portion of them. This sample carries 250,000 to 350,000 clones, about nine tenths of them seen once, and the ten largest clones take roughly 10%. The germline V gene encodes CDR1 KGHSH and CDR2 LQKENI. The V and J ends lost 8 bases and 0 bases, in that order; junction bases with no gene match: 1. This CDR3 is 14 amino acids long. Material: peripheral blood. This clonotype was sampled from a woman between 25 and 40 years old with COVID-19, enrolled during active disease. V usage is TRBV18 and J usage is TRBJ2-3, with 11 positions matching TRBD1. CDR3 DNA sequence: TGTGCCAGCGGACAGGGGGCCAGCACAGATACGCAGTATTTT. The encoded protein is CASGQGASTDTQYF. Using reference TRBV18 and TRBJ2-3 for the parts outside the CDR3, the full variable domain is NAGVMQNPRHLVRRRGQEARLRCSPMKGHSHVYWYRQLPEEGLKFMVYLQKENIIDESGMPKERFSAEFPKEGPSILRIQQVVRGDSAAYFCASGQGASTDTQYFGPGTRLTVL.